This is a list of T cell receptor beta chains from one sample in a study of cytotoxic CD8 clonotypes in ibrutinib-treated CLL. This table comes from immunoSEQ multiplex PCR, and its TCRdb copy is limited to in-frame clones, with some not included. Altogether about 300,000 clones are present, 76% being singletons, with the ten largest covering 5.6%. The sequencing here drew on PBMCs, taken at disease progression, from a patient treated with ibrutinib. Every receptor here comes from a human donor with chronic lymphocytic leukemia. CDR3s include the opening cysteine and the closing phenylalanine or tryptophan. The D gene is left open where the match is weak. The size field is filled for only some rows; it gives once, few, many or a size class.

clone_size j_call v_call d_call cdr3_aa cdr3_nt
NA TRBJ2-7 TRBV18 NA CASSIGKGVPEQYF TGTGCCAGCTCTATCGGTAAAGGGGTCCCGGAGCAGTACTTC
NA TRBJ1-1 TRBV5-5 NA CASSLGDTEAFF TGTGCCAGCAGCTTGGGTGACACTGAAGCTTTCTTT
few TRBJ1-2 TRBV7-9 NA CASSLASGFRSFGYTF TGTGCCAGCAGCTTAGCATCGGGGTTCCGATCTTTTGGCTACACCTTC
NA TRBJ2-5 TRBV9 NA CASSFSTGRQETQYF TGTGCCAGCAGCTTCTCGACAGGGAGGCAAGAGACCCAGTACTTC
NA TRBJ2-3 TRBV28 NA CASSYPRGVLGGGDTQYF TGTGCCAGCAGTTACCCCCGAGGAGTACTGGGAGGAGGAGATACGCAGTATTTT
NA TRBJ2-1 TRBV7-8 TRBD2 CASSLLAGGYNEQFF TGTGCCAGCAGTCTACTAGCGGGAGGGTACAATGAGCAGTTCTTC
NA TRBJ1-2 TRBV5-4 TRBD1 CASSLVDRVYGYTF TGTGCCAGCAGCTTGGTTGACAGGGTCTATGGCTACACCTTC
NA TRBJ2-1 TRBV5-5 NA CASSLVRYNEQFF TGTGCCAGCAGCTTGGTCCGGTACAATGAGCAGTTCTTC
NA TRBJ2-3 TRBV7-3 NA CASSLGGGRTDTQYF TGTGCCAGCAGCTTAGGGGGCGGGAGAACAGATACGCAGTATTTT
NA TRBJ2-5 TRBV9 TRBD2 CASSVGLAGGLYQETQYF TGTGCCAGCAGCGTAGGGCTAGCGGGAGGGCTATATCAAGAGACCCAGTACTTC
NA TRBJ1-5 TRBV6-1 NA CASSVGLANQPQHF TGTGCCAGCAGTGTGGGCCTGGCCAATCAGCCCCAGCATTTT
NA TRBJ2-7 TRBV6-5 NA CASRRGYEQYF TGTGCCAGTCGTCGTGGGTACGAGCAGTACTTC
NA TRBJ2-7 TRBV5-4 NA CASSTPPGTLRQQYF TGTGCCAGCAGCACCCCCCCGGGGACGCTACGACAGCAGTACTTC
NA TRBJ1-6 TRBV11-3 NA CASSPLGVVNSPLHF TGTGCCAGCAGTCCCCTGGGTGTAGTTAATTCACCCCTCCACTTT
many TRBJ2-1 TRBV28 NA CASSPIRDNEQFF TGTGCCAGCAGTCCAATCAGGGACAATGAGCAGTTCTTC
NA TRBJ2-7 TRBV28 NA CASSLAQGFYEQYF TGTGCCAGCAGTTTAGCCCAGGGCTTCTACGAGCAGTACTTC
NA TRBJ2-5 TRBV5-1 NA CASSLSAGVETQYF TGCGCCAGCAGCTTGAGTGCTGGCGTAGAGACCCAGTACTTC
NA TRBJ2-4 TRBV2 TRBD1 CASSEDGQGLQYF TGTGCCAGCAGTGAGGACGGACAGGGACTTCAGTACTTC
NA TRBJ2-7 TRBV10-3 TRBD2 CAISESRGLAGAREQYF TGTGCCATCAGTGAGTCCAGGGGACTAGCGGGAGCGAGGGAGCAGTACTTC
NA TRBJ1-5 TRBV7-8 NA CASSQNRDTTYQPQHF TGTGCCAGCAGCCAAAACCGGGACACAACTTATCAGCCCCAGCATTTT
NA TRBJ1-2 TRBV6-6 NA CASSYSGNGYTF TGTGCCAGCAGTTACTCAGGGAATGGCTACACCTTC
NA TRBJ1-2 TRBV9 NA CASSGYRATGDYGYTF TGTGCCAGCAGCGGATATCGGGCAACGGGGGACTATGGCTACACCTTC
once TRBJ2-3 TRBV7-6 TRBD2 CASSLGGLAGGRTDTQYF TGTGCCAGCAGCTTAGGTGGACTAGCGGGGGGGCGCACAGATACGCAGTATTTT
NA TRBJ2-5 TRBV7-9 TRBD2 CASSYRTSQETQYF TGTGCCAGCAGCTACCGGACTAGTCAAGAGACCCAGTACTTC
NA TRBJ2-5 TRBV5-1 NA CASSLALGETQYF TGCGCCAGCAGCTTAGCTCTTGGGGAGACCCAGTACTTC
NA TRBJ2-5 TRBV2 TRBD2 CASSAGLAGGPGQETQYF TGTGCCAGCAGTGCGGGGCTGGCGGGGGGGCCGGGGCAAGAGACCCAGTACTTC
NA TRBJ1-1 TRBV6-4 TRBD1 CASTLIDRDRGSFF TGTGCCAGCACCCTTATTGACAGGGACCGGGGTTCTTTCTTT
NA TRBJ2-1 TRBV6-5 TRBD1 CASKTMAGGFDEQFF TGTGCCAGCAAAACTATGGCAGGGGGCTTCGATGAGCAGTTCTTC
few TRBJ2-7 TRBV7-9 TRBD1 CASSFDRDYEQYF TGTGCCAGCAGCTTTGACAGGGACTACGAGCAGTACTTC
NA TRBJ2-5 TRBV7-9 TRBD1 CASSLPLTGVETETQYF TGTGCCAGCAGCTTACCGCTCACAGGGGTTGAAACAGAGACCCAGTACTTC
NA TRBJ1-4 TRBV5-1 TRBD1 CASSLRQGGDEKLFF TGCGCCAGCAGCTTACGACAGGGAGGGGATGAAAAACTGTTTTTT
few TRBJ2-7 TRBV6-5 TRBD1 CASSYSTGQGVQSQYF TGTGCCAGCAGTTACTCGACGGGACAGGGGGTTCAAAGTCAGTACTTC
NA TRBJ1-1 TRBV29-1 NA CSVLHRLASNTEAFF TGCAGCGTCCTCCATCGCTTAGCTTCGAACACTGAAGCTTTCTTT
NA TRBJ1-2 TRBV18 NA CASSPPGGISGYTF TGTGCCAGCTCACCACCGGGGGGCATTAGTGGCTACACCTTC
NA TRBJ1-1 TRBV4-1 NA CASSQTTGLHLSTEAFF TGCGCCAGCAGCCAAACGACAGGTCTCCACCTTAGCACTGAAGCTTTCTTT
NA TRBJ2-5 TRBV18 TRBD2 CASSPVSGSPETQYF TGTGCCAGCTCACCAGTTAGCGGGAGTCCAGAGACCCAGTACTTC
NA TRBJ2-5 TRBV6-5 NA CASSPWASGETQYF TGTGCCAGCAGTCCGTGGGCTAGTGGAGAGACCCAGTACTTC
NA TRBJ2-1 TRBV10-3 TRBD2 CAISVRGTSGIIDNEQFF TGTGCCATCAGTGTACGGGGGACTAGCGGAATTATAGACAATGAGCAGTTCTTC
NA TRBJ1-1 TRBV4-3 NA CASSQDAQGWTEAFF TGCGCCAGCAGCCAAGATGCCCAGGGTTGGACCGAAGCTTTCTTT
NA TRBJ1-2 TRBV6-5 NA CASSYRDGYGYTF TGTGCCAGCAGTTACCGGGACGGCTATGGCTACACCTTC
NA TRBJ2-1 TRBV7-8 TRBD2 CASSFTSGRKDEQFF TGTGCCAGCAGCTTTACTAGCGGGAGAAAGGATGAGCAGTTCTTC
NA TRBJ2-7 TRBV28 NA CASSRPQGWYEQYF TGTGCCAGCAGCCGTCCTCAGGGGTGGTACGAGCAGTACTTC
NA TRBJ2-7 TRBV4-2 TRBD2 CASSQRISGVDEQYF TGTGCCAGCAGCCAGAGGATTAGCGGGGTCGACGAGCAGTACTTC
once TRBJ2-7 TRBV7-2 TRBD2 CASSLVGTSGREQYF TGTGCCAGCAGCTTAGTCGGGACTAGCGGCCGAGAGCAGTACTTC
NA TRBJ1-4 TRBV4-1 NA CASSLKGEKLFF TGCGCCAGCAGCCTTAAAGGGGAAAAACTGTTTTTT
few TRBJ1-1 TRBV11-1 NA CASSLSRVVAEAFF TGTGCCAGCAGCCTGAGTCGAGTTGTCGCTGAAGCTTTCTTT
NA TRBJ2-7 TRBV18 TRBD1 CASSPKVGQAGEQYF TGTGCCAGCTCACCAAAGGTGGGACAGGCAGGCGAGCAGTACTTC
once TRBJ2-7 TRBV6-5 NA CASSPNSYEQYF TGTGCCAGCAGTCCCAATTCCTACGAGCAGTACTTC
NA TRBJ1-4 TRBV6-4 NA CASSDSRGREKLFF TGTGCCAGCAGTGACAGTAGGGGTCGTGAAAAACTGTTTTTT
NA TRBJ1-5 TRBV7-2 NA CASSSRRGDQPQHF TGTGCCAGCAGCTCTCGCAGGGGAGATCAGCCCCAGCATTTT
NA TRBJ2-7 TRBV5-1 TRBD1 CASSLDRGPYEQYF TGCGCCAGCAGCTTGGACAGGGGCCCCTACGAGCAGTACTTC
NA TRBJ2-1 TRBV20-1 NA CSAYTGGEQFF TGCAGTGCTTACACTGGGGGCGAGCAGTTCTTC
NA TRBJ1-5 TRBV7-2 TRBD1 CASSLEVSGGGNQPQHF TGTGCCAGCAGCTTAGAGGTGTCAGGGGGCGGCAATCAGCCCCAGCATTTT
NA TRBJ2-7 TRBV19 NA CASRRHSGSYEQYF TGTGCCAGTAGGCGACACTCGGGCTCCTACGAGCAGTACTTC
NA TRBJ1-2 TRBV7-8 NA CASSPLGGAGGYTF TGTGCCAGCAGCCCTTTGGGGGGGGCCGGTGGCTACACCTTC